A single sample is the source of the 7 T cell receptor beta chains below, sequenced in a study of shared clonotypes between healthy human individuals (dated by TCRdb to 2020 to 2022). The library was produced with the immunoSEQ multiplex PCR assay. TCRdb obtained this table from immuneACCESS and retained in-frame rearrangements with V and J assigned. These tables miss some clones; where compared with another copy, unresolved V genes account for less than half of the shortfall, and the remainder is unexplained. This sample has about 680,000 clones in its table, and 92% of those were observed once. The ten largest clonotypes hold about 24% of the sample. CD8 naive samples were CD45RO-negative cells positively selected for CCR7, giving a CD45RA+CCR7+ population that excluded TemRA cells. Source material: naive CD8+ T cells sorted from blood. Read against the paper, the sample's cell subset or site label means: CD45RA+CCR7+. The receptors derive from a man between 25 and 39 years old in good health.

This chain uses TRBV10-2 with TRBJ2-7; 7 bases are a match to TRBD2. V dropped 0 bases and J dropped 1; count of bases not matched to a gene: 12. Per germline, CDR1 WSHSY and CDR2 SAAADI. The CDR3 spans 18 residues. Here the CDR3 DNA reads TGCGCCAGCAGTGAGTCCCTAGCGGAGCCCTTTGAATCCTACGAGCAGTACTTC. This codes for CASSESLAEPFESYEQYF.

The chain joins TRBV6-1 to TRBJ2-1; the D gene is possibly TRBD2 (5 bases). Per germline, CDR1 MNHNS and CDR2 SASEGT. Between the trimmed V and J ends, which lost 8 bases and 3 bases, there was a span of 11 bases. The CDR3 sequence is 13 residues long. The CDR3 region has the DNA TGTGCCAGCCTTATCGGGGACTACAATGAGCAGTTCTTC. It codes for CASLIGDYNEQFF.

This clone was detected once. This sequence joins TRBV2 and TRBJ2-3, with D perhaps matching TRBD2 (5 bases). This CDR3 contains 16 residues. V was shortened by 1 base and J by 0 bases, with 11 bases between the two germline ends. Germline CDR1 and CDR2: SNHLY and FYNNEI. CDR3 bases: TGTGCCAGCAGTGAAGAAGCGGTTGGAAGCACAGATACGCAGTATTTT. Its translation: CASSEEAVGSTDTQYF.

The V call is TRBV5-6, the J call TRBJ2-7; TRBD1 matches at 7 bases. Trimming cost V 3 bases and J 3 bases; bases outside gene matches: 6. The CDR3 has 14 residues. Germline loops: CDR1 SGHDT, CDR2 YYEEEE. DNA for the CDR3: TGTGCCAGCAGCTCTCCCGGGACAGTCTACGAGCAGTACTTC. This translates into CASSSPGTVYEQYF. The variable domain in full, with the rest retrieved from reference TRBV5-6 and TRBJ2-7, is DAGVTQSPTHLIKTRGQQVTLRCSPKSGHDTVSWYQQALGQGPQFIFQYYEEEERQRGNFPDRFSGHQFPNYSSELNVNALLLGDSALYLCASSSPGTVYEQYFGPGTRLTVT.

In this sample, this clone turned up once. The chain combines TRBV9 with TRBJ2-1, with 9 bases lining up with TRBD1. Germline-derived CDR1 and CDR2 are SGDLS and YYNGEE. The V segment lost 0 bases and the J segment 7 bases; nucleotides outside the gene matches: 11. CDR3 length: 17 residues. The CDR3 DNA sequence: TGTGCCAGCAGCGTAGTGGGAAAGAGGACAGGGGCAAATGAGCAGTTCTTC. It yields the protein CASSVVGKRTGANEQFF.

This chain joins TRBV6-1 and TRBJ2-6; D is ambiguous. Germline V lookup: CDR1 MNHNS, CDR2 SASEGT. This CDR3 region has 13 residues. Trimming removed 6 bases from V and 9 bases from J, with 12 bases in between. CDR3 in DNA: TGTGCCAGCAGCGCACCACTGATCAACGTCCTGACTTTC. This translates into CASSAPLINVLTF.

The rearrangement uses TRBV10-2 and TRBJ2-1, with a possible D match to TRBD2 (6 bases). Trimming stripped 1 base from V and 8 bases from J, with 12 bases between. This CDR3 has 14 amino acids. Germline CDR1 and CDR2: WSHSY and SAAADI. CDR3 sequence (DNA): TGCGCCAGCAGTGAGTTAGCGGCCTCGGATGAGCAGTTCTTC. Amino acid sequence: CASSELAASDEQFF.